In this sample, the clone carrying this TCR beta chain turned up many times. Its antigen is not identified. The germline V gene has CDR1 LGHNA and CDR2 YSLEER. The CDR3 runs 14 residues. V was pared by 0 bases and J by 5 bases, with 8 bases between. The data were obtained in a study of molecular identifiers for immune sequencing clone quantification. Regarding the study as a whole: Spiked Jurkat TCR RNA from one cell was reportedly detectable among approximately 1 million naive cells. For effector cells, clones above 20 RNA copies held over 98% of molecules; for naive cells, under 1%.

Sorting captured naive CD8 T cells as CD8+CD4-CCR7+CD45RA+. TCRdb ran MiXCR on the PCR reads and lists one entry per CDR3 protein. Of under 350,000 distinct CDR3 sequences in the sample, 24% were seen once. The material sequenced was naive CD8+ T cells from blood, with Jurkat cell RNA spiked in. As to subset: FACS-sorted CD8+CD4-CCR7+CD45RA+ naive T cells. The source of this sequence is a human donor in good health. Some libraries in this study had Jurkat cell RNA spiked in. This chain links TRBV4-3 with TRBJ1-5; no firm D call. CDR3: CASSQDYEDQPQHF. The CDR3 DNA reads TGCGCCAGCAGCCAAGATTATGAGGATCAGCCCCAGCATTTT.